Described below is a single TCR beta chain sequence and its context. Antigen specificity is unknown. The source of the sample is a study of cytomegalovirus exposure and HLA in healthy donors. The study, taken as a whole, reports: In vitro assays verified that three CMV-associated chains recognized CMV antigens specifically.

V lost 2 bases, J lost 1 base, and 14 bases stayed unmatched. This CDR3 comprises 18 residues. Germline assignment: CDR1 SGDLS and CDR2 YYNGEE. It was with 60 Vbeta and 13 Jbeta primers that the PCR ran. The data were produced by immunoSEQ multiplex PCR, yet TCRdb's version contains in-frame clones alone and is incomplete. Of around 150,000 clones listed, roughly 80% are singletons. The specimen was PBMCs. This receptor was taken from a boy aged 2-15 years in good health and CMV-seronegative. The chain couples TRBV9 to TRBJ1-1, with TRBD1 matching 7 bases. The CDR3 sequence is CASSVFPSSTGENTEAFF. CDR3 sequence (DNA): TGTGCCAGCAGCGTTTTCCCGTCGTCAACAGGGGAGAACACTGAAGCTTTCTTT.